The rows below give T cell receptor beta chains drawn from one sample of a study of OX40 agonist ivuxolimab in advanced cancers. Data came from immunoSEQ multiplex PCR; TCRdb stores just in-frame clones and leaves some out. The table has fewer than 25,000 clones, 80% to 90% seen once. This material consisted of CD4+ or CD8+ T cells sorted from blood, taken in a trial of the OX40 agonist ivuxolimab. Receptor source: an adult with an advanced solid tumor such as melanoma, head and neck, liver or kidney cancer. CDR3s include the opening cysteine and the closing phenylalanine or tryptophan. Each record gives: J gene, CDR3 length, D gene, clone size, V gene, CDR3 protein, CDR3 DNA. D genes are given only for firm matches. Rows give clone size only sometimes, using once, few, many, or a class for an expanded clone.

TRBJ2-1	14	NA	NA	TRBV27	CASSSEGSYNEQFF	TGTGCCAGCAGTTCGGAGGGTTCCTACAATGAGCAGTTCTTC
TRBJ2-1	17	TRBD2	few	TRBV7-6	CASSPGTSGNSYNEQFF	TGTGCCAGCAGCCCCGGGACTAGCGGAAACTCCTACAATGAGCAGTTCTTC
TRBJ1-2	16	NA	once	TRBV9	CASSVTYDLANYGYTF	TGTGCCAGCAGCGTCACGTACGATTTAGCTAACTATGGCTACACCTTC
TRBJ2-7	13	NA	few	TRBV11-2	CASSLLAGYEQYF	TGTGCCAGCAGCCTTCTTGCGGGCTACGAGCAGTACTTC
TRBJ2-3	16	TRBD1	NA	TRBV6-4	CASSDTGTGSTDTQYF	TGTGCCAGCAGTGACACTGGGACAGGGAGCACAGATACGCAGTATTTT
TRBJ2-3	16	NA	once	TRBV2	CASNAQAGGRPDTQYF	TGTGCCAGCAATGCTCAGGCAGGGGGGCGGCCAGATACGCAGTATTTT
TRBJ2-6	18	NA	NA	TRBV4-1	CASSNLSEPQSRANVLTF	TGCGCCAGCAGCAATCTATCAGAACCACAAAGTCGGGCCAACGTCCTGACTTTC
TRBJ2-7	12	TRBD1	NA	TRBV7-9	CASDRGVYEQYF	TGTGCCAGTGACAGGGGAGTCTACGAGCAGTACTTC
TRBJ2-3	13	NA	few	TRBV27	CASSWSGTDTQYF	TGTGCCAGCAGTTGGAGCGGAACAGATACGCAGTATTTT
TRBJ1-2	14	TRBD1	NA	TRBV7-9	CAGVDGTGLYGYTF	TGTGCCGGAGTGGATGGGACAGGGCTCTATGGCTACACCTTC
TRBJ2-1	15	TRBD2	NA	TRBV9	CASSVVSGVYNEQFF	TGTGCCAGCAGCGTAGTGAGCGGGGTATACAATGAGCAGTTCTTC
TRBJ2-1	12	NA	NA	TRBV2	CASSGTTNEQFF	TGTGCCAGCAGTGGGACGACCAATGAGCAGTTCTTC
TRBJ2-7	15	TRBD2	NA	TRBV7-3	CASSLSGGSRYEQYF	TGTGCCAGCAGCTTAAGTGGCGGGAGCCGCTACGAGCAGTACTTC
TRBJ2-7	12	NA	NA	TRBV11-2	CASSFSPYEQYF	TGTGCCAGCAGCTTCAGTCCCTACGAGCAGTACTTC
TRBJ2-7	17	NA	NA	TRBV4-2	CASSQTVRRVGSYEQYF	TGTGCCAGCAGCCAGACCGTTCGGCGAGTAGGGTCCTACGAGCAGTACTTC
TRBJ2-1	16	NA	NA	TRBV7-2	CASSSYPYGSYNEQFF	TGTGCCAGCAGCTCATATCCCTACGGTTCCTACAATGAGCAGTTCTTC
TRBJ2-1	12	NA	NA	TRBV6-5	CASSQGYNEQFF	TGTGCCAGCAGTCAGGGTTACAATGAGCAGTTCTTC
TRBJ2-7	14	TRBD2	NA	TRBV29-1	CSVETSGATYEQYF	TGCAGCGTTGAAACTAGCGGGGCTACCTACGAGCAGTACTTC
TRBJ2-4	14	NA	NA	TRBV14	CASSHWTAKNIQYF	TGTGCCAGCAGCCACTGGACAGCCAAAAACATTCAGTACTTC
TRBJ2-7	11	NA	NA	TRBV5-1	CASSSSYEQYF	TGCGCCAGCAGCTCGTCCTACGAGCAGTACTTC
TRBJ1-1	15	NA	NA	TRBV19	CASSISPGLNTEAFF	TGTGCCAGTAGTATTTCGCCCGGACTTAACACTGAAGCTTTCTTT
TRBJ2-1	12	TRBD2	NA	TRBV11-2	CASSFSGGEQFF	TGTGCCAGCAGCTTCTCGGGGGGTGAGCAGTTCTTC
TRBJ2-5	14	NA	NA	TRBV13	CASSLGPSPETQYF	TGTGCCAGCAGCCTGGGACCTTCACCTGAGACCCAGTACTTC
TRBJ1-1	15	NA	NA	TRBV28	CASLRPVVGNTEAFF	TGTGCCAGTCTGAGGCCCGTAGTGGGGAACACTGAAGCTTTCTTT
TRBJ2-2	14	NA	NA	TRBV5-1	CASSFYQDTGELFF	TGCGCCAGCAGCTTTTACCAGGACACCGGGGAGCTGTTTTTT
TRBJ2-2	14	NA	once	TRBV30	CAWSVGGNTGELFF	TGTGCCTGGAGTGTTGGCGGGAACACCGGGGAGCTGTTTTTT
TRBJ2-3	16	TRBD1	NA	TRBV9	CASSKTGTGGTDTQYF	TGTGCCAGCAGCAAAACCGGGACAGGGGGTACAGATACGCAGTATTTT
TRBJ2-2	18	NA	NA	TRBV4-3	CASSQAQAGVTGTGELFF	TGCGCCAGCAGCCAAGCCCAAGCGGGCGTGACGGGGACCGGGGAGCTGTTTTTT
TRBJ2-1	13	NA	NA	TRBV13	CASSLEGSNEQFF	TGTGCCAGCAGCTTAGAGGGCAGCAATGAGCAGTTCTTC
TRBJ2-7	15	NA	NA	TRBV6-6	CASRPTWDPRIEQYF	TGTGCCAGCAGACCAACTTGGGACCCGAGGATCGAGCAGTACTTC
TRBJ2-1	13	TRBD1	NA	TRBV9	CASQRQGLNEQFF	TGTGCCAGCCAACGACAGGGCCTCAATGAGCAGTTCTTC
TRBJ1-1	14	NA	NA	TRBV15	CATSRAMGNTEAFF	TGTGCCACCAGCAGAGCCATGGGGAACACTGAAGCTTTCTTT
TRBJ2-5	12	NA	NA	TRBV18	CASSPYQETQYF	TGTGCCAGCTCACCTTACCAAGAGACCCAGTACTTC
TRBJ2-1	13	NA	NA	TRBV18	CASSPTSANEQFF	TGTGCCAGCTCACCAACTAGTGCAAATGAGCAGTTCTTC
TRBJ1-1	11	TRBD1	NA	TRBV29-1	CSVVRQGEAFF	TGCAGCGTTGTAAGACAGGGAGAGGCTTTCTTT
TRBJ2-1	12	NA	NA	TRBV7-8	CASSLSFDEQFF	TGTGCCAGCAGCTTAAGTTTTGATGAGCAGTTCTTC
TRBJ1-1	17	NA	NA	TRBV7-2	CASSLSAPGRVATEAFF	TGTGCCAGCAGCCTTTCAGCCCCAGGAAGGGTGGCCACTGAAGCTTTCTTT
TRBJ2-7	14	NA	NA	TRBV11-2	CASSLDLSRNEQYF	TGTGCCAGCAGCTTAGATTTGAGCAGAAACGAGCAGTACTTC
TRBJ1-2	13	TRBD1	NA	TRBV13	CASSFDRVGGYTF	TGTGCCAGCAGCTTCGACAGGGTAGGCGGCTACACCTTC